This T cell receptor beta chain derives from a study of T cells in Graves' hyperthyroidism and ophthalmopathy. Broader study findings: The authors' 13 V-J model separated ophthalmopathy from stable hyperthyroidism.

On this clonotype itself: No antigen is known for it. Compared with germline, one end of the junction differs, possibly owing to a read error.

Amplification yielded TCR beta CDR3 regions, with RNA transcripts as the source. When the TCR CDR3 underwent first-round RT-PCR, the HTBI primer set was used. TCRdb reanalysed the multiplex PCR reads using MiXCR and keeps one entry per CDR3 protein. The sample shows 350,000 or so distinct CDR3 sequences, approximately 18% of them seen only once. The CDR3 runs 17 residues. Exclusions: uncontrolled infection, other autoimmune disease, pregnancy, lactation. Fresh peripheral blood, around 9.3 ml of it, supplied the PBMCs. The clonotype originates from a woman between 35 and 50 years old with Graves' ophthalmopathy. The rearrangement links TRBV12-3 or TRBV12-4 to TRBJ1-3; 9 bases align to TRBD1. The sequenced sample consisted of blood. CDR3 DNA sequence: TGTGCCACCAAACATCACAGGGGGCGCTTGGACGGAAACACCAGATATTTT. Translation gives CATKHHRGRLDGNTRYF.